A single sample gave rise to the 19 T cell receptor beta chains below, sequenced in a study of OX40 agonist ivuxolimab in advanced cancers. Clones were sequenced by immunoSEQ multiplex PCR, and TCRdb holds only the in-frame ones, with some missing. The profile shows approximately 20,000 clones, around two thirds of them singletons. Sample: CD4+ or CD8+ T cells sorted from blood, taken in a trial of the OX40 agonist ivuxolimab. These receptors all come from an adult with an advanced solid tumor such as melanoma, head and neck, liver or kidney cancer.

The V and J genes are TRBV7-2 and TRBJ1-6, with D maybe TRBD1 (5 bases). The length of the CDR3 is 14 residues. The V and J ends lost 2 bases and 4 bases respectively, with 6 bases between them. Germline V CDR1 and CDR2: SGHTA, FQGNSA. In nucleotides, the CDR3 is TGTGCCAGCAGCTTAAGGGGATATAATTCACCCCTCCACTTT. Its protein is CASSLRGYNSPLHF. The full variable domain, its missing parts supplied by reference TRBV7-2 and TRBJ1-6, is GAGVSQSPSNKVTEKGKDVELRCDPISGHTALYWYRQSLGQGLEFLIYFQGNSAPDKSGLPSDRFSAERTGGSVSTLTIQRTQQEDSAVYLCASSLRGYNSPLHFGNGTRLTVT.

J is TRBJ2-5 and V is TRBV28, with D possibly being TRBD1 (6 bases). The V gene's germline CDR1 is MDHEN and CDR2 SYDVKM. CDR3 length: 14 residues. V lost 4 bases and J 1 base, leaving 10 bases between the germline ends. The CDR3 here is CASSYLDSQETQYF. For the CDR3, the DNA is TGTGCCAGCAGTTACCTGGACAGCCAAGAGACCCAGTACTTC.

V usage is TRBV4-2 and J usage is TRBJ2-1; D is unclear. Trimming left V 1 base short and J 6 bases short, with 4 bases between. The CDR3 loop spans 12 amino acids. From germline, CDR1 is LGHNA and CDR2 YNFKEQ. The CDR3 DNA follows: TGTGCCAGCAGCCAAGGGGGCAATGAGCAGTTCTTC. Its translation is CASSQGGNEQFF.

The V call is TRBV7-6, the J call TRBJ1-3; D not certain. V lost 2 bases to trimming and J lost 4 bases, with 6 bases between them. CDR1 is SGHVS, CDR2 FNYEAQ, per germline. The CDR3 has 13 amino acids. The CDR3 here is CASSLNGGNTIYF. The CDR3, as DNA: TGTGCCAGCAGCTTAAATGGAGGAAACACCATATATTTT.

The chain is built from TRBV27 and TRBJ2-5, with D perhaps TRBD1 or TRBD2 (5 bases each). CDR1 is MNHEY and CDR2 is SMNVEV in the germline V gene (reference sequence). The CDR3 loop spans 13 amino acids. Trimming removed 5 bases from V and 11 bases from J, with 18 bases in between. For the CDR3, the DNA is TGTGCCAGCAGTCCAGGGACCGGTTTGGAGCAGTACTTC. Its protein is CASSPGTGLEQYF.

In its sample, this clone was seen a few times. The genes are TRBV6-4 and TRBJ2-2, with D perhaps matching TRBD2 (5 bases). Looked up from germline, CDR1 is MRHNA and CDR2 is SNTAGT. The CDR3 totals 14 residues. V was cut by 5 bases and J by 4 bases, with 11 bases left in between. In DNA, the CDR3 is TGTGCCAGCAGTCGCGGGTATGGCACCGGGGAGCTGTTTTTT. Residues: CASSRGYGTGELFF.

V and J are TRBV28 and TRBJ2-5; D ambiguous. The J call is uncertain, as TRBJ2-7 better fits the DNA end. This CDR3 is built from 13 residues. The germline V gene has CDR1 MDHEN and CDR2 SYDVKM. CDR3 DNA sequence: TGTGCCAGCAGTTTCCCGAGCTCCTACGAGCAGTACTTC. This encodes CASSFPSSYEQYF.

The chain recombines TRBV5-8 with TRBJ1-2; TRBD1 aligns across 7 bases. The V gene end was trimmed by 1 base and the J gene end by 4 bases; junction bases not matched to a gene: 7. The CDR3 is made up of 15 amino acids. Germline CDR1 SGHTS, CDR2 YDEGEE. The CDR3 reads CASSLNRGAVYGYTF. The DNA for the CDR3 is TGTGCCAGCAGCTTGAACAGGGGAGCGGTCTATGGCTACACCTTC.

CDR3 amino acids: CSAGEYEQYF. CDR3 bases: TGCAGTGCTGGGGAGTACGAGCAGTACTTC. The J gene is TRBJ2-7, the V gene TRBV20-1; possible D gene TRBD2, 5 bases. The V gene lost 5 bases and the J gene lost 4 bases, with 6 bases spanning the gap. CDR3 size: 10 residues. CDR1 and CDR2 from the germline V gene are DFQATT and SNEGSKA (reference sequence).

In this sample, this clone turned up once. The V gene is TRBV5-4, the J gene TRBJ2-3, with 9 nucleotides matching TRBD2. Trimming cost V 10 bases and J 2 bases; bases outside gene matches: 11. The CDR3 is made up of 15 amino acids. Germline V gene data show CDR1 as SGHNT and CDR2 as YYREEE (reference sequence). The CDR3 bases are TGTGCCGTCCTAACTAGCGGGTTCCCCACAGATACGCAGTATTTT. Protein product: CAVLTSGFPTDTQYF.

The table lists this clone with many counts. Here the CDR3 reads CASTPGDTEAFF. DNA for the CDR3: TGTGCCAGCACCCCCGGGGACACTGAAGCTTTCTTT. The genes are TRBV28 and TRBJ1-1, with D uncertain. V was trimmed by 7 bases and J by 3 bases, leaving 9 bases between them. From germline, CDR1 is MDHEN and CDR2 SYDVKM. The CDR3 sequence is 12 residues long.

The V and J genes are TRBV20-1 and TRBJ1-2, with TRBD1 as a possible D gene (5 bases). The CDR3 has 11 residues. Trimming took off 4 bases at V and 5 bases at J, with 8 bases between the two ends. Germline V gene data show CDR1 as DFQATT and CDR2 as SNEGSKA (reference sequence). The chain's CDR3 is CSATREYGYTF. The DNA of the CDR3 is TGCAGTGCTACCAGGGAATATGGCTACACCTTC.

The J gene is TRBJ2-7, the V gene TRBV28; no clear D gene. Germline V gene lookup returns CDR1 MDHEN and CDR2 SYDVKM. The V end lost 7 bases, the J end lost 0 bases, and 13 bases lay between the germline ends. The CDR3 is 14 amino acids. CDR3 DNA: TGTGCCAGCAACCTTCACACCAGCTCCTACGAGCAGTACTTC. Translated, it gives CASNLHTSSYEQYF.

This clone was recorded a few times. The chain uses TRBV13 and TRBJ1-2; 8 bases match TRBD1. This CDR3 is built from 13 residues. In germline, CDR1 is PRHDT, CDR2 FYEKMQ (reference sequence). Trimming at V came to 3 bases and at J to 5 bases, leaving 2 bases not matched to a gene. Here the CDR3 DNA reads TGTGCCAGCAGCTTTACAGGGGGTTATGGCTACACCTTC. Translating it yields CASSFTGGYGYTF. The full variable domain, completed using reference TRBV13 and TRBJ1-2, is AAGVIQSPRHLIKEKRETATLKCYPIPRHDTVYWYQQGPGQDPQFLISFYEKMQSDKGSIPDRFSAQQFSDYHSELNMSSLELGDSALYFCASSFTGGYGYTFGSGTRLTVV.

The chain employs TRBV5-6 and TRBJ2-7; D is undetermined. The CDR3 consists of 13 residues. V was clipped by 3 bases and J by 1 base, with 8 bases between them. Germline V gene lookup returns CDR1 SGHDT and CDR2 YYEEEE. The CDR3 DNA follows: TGTGCCAGCAGCTCCGGGCTGTCCTACGAGCAGTACTTC. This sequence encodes CASSSGLSYEQYF.

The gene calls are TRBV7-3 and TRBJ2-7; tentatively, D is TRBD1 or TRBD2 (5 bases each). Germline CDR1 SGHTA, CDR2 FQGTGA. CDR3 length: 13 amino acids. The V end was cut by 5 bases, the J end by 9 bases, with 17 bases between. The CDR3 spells CASSRDLGERQYF. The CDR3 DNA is TGTGCCAGCAGCCGGGACCTAGGGGAAAGGCAGTACTTC.

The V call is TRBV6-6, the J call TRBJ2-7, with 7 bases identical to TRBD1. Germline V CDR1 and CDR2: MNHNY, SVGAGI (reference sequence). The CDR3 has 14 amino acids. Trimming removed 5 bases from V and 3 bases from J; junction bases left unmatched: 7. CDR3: CASSMTGPNYEQYF. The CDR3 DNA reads TGTGCCAGCAGTATGACAGGGCCAAACTACGAGCAGTACTTC.

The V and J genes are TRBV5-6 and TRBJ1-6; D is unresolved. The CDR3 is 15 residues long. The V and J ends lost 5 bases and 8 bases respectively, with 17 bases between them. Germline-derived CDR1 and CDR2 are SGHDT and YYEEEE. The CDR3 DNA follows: TGTGCCAGCAGTGATTTGTCCCCACTGGATTCACCCCTCCACTTT. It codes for CASSDLSPLDSPLHF.

CDR3 amino acids: CASSWDGTSNEKLFF. CDR3 sequence (DNA): TGTGCCAGCAGCTGGGACGGAACCTCTAATGAAAAACTGTTTTTT. The chain is built from TRBV5-4 and TRBJ1-4; D perhaps matches TRBD1 (5 bases). Germline V lookup: CDR1 SGHNT, CDR2 YYREEE (reference sequence). Trimming stripped 3 bases from V and 3 bases from J, with 12 bases between. CDR3 length: 15 amino acids.